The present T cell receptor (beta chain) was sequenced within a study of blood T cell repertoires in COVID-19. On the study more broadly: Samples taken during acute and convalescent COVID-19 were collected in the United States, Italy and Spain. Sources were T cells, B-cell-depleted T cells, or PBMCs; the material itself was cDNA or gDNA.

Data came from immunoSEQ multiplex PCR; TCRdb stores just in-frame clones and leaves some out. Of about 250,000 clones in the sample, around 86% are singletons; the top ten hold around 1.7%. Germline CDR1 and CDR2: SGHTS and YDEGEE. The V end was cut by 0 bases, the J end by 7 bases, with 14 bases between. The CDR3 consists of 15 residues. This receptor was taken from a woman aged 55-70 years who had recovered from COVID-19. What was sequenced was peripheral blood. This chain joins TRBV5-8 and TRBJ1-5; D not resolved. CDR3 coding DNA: TGTGCCAGCAGCTTGGAGAGACATCCTGGGCAGCCCCAGCATTTT. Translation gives CASSLERHPGQPQHF.